This T cell receptor beta chain came from a study of T cell repertoires in cytomegalovirus infection. On the study more broadly: Recently identified HLA-C-restricted and well-studied HLA-B-restricted CMV epitopes were used. Based on public TCR beta signatures, there were indications of CMV infection and of a matching HLA type.

The germline CDR1 and CDR2 sequences are SGHTA and FQGTGA. The CDR3 totals 16 residues. V lost 5 bases, J lost 4 bases, and 18 bases lay in between. TCRdb called the reads again in MiXCR, with one record for every CDR3 protein. The table shows 300,000 to 400,000 distinct CDR3 sequences, with roughly 28% occurring only once. This clonotype was picked up a small number of times. What it recognizes is unknown. Study-wide results and limits: What dominated the ex vivo response were HLA-C-restricted CMV-specific TCR beta clonotypes. The study identified carriers of CMV plus the relevant HLA from cumulative public TCR beta family frequency.

The gene calls are TRBV7-3 and TRBJ2-1; D possibly corresponds to TRBD2 (6 bases). The sequence was obtained from a human donor in good health (CMV status not recorded). Some clones in this sample may be carry-over from other donors' samples. The material sequenced was cultured PBMCs, taken from culture after CMV antigen stimulation. CDR3 DNA sequence: TGTGCCAGCAGCACCTCCGGGGCTAGCGTATACAATGAGCAGTTCTTC. Residues: CASSTSGASVYNEQFF.